This T cell receptor beta chain was profiled in a study of cytomegalovirus exposure and HLA in healthy donors. General observations from the study: Per published reports, the classifier diagnosed cytomegalovirus status with high specificity and sensitivity. When presence/absence was analysed, sequencing depth was taken to be roughly uniform across donors.

Details on this clone: Its antigen is as yet unknown.

The PCR ran on 60 Vbeta and 13 Jbeta primers. Generated by immunoSEQ multiplex PCR, the TCRdb table keeps only in-frame clones and is missing some. This table holds under 200,000 clones, 68% found once. Germline CDR1 and CDR2: SGHRS and YFSETQ. The CDR3 contains 16 residues. Trimming took 5 bases from V and 1 from J; bases not matched to a gene: 8. The material sequenced was PBMCs. The rearrangement uses TRBV5-1 and TRBJ2-3, with 9 bases matching TRBD2. The source of this sequence is a man aged 45-65 years in good health and CMV-seronegative. The CDR3: CASRGGAGGGTDTQYF. The DNA for the CDR3 is TGCGCCAGCAGAGGAGGAGCGGGGGGTGGCACAGATACGCAGTATTTT.